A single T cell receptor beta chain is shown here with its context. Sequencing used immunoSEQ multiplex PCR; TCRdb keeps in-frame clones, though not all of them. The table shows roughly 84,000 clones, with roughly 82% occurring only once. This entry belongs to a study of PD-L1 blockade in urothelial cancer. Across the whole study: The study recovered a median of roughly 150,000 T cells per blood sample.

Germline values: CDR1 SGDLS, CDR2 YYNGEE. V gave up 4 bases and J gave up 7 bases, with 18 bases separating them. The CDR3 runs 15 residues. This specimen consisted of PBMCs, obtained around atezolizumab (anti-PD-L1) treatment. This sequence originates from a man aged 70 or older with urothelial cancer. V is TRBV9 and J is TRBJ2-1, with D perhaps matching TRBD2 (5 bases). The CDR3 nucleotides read TGTGCCAGCAGCCCCTTCCTAGGAGGTGGGAATGAGCAGTTCTTC. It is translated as CASSPFLGGGNEQFF.